The clone carrying this T cell receptor (beta chain) was detected only a few times. Each CDR3 protein is one row after TCRdb ran MiXCR on the RT-PCR reads. Of 920,000 or so distinct CDR3 sequences detected, roughly 18% appear once; the ten largest clones hold 5% to 6.5%. These data belong to a study of patients and donors after allogeneic stem cell transplantation. The CDR3 spans 15 residues. Per germline, CDR1 LGHNA and CDR2 YNFKEQ. V lost 0 bases and J 4 bases, leaving 10 bases between the germline ends. Sequencing used blood, either unsorted or a sorted T cell fraction (not recorded which). The genes are TRBV4-2 and TRBJ1-3; D gene uncertain. The TCR was taken from a human donor who was either an allogeneic HSCT recipient or a stem cell or donor lymphocyte infusion donor (not recorded which). It is not recorded whose cells these are; they may come from a transplant donor. The CDR3, as DNA: TGTGCCAGCAGCCAAGAACGCCAGTCCGGAAACACCATATATTTT. It is translated as CASSQERQSGNTIYF.